Listed below are T cell receptor beta chains from one sample, sequenced in a study of blood T cell repertoires in COVID-19. Using immunoSEQ multiplex PCR, the repertoire was profiled, and TCRdb retains in-frame clones only, with some absent. The table shows fewer than 250,000 clones, with about 83% occurring only once. Sequencing was performed on PBMCs or T cells enriched from blood (not recorded which). The receptors come from a woman aged 40 to 50 who had been exposed to COVID-19. The CDR3 runs from the conserved cysteine through the conserved F or W. D genes are given only for firm matches. Expanded clones are given a class, and other clones once, few, many or no size at all.

>TRBV5-1|TRBJ1-2|-|-
CASSLWVGGKGYTF
TGCGCCAGCAGCCTTTGGGTAGGAGGCAAAGGCTACACCTTC
>TRBV27|TRBJ1-1|-|-
CASSFGPGVVEAFF
-
>TRBV7-2|TRBJ1-2|TRBD1|-
CASSGDRGVLGYTF
TGTGCCAGCAGCGGGGACAGGGGGGTGTTGGGCTACACCTTC
>TRBV2|TRBJ1-6|-|-
CASSEESDSPLHF
TGTGCCAGCAGTGAAGAGTCAGATTCACCCCTCCACTTT
>TRBV7-8|TRBJ1-2|TRBD1|-
CASSLLRTGGAGEKHGYTF
TGTGCCAGCAGCTTATTGAGGACAGGGGGGGCAGGCGAAAAGCATGGCTACACCTTC
>TRBV29-1|TRBJ2-2|TRBD1|-
CSVEGQGRSTGELFF
TGCAGCGTTGAAGGACAGGGCCGAAGCACCGGGGAGCTGTTTTTT
>TRBV7-2|TRBJ2-3|TRBD2|-
CASSLAIGLALTDTQYF
TGTGCCAGCAGCTTAGCGATAGGACTAGCCCTCACAGATACGCAGTATTTT
>TRBV7-9|TRBJ2-7|-|few
CASSLAGDGVYEQYF
TGTGCCAGCAGCTTAGCAGGGGATGGGGTATACGAGCAGTACTTC
>TRBV2|TRBJ1-3|-|-
CASSLLDSPSGNTIYF
TGTGCCAGCAGTCTCTTAGACAGTCCGTCTGGAAACACCATATATTTT
>TRBV7-2|TRBJ2-2|-|-
CASSAGRGASGTGELFF
TGTGCCAGCAGCGCAGGGAGGGGGGCCTCGGGCACCGGGGAGCTGTTTTTT
>TRBV28|TRBJ1-5|TRBD1|-
CASSLGTGGRNIYSNQPQHF
TGTGCCAGCAGTTTAGGGACAGGGGGCCGAAACATTTATAGCAATCAGCCCCAGCATTTT
>TRBV7-8|TRBJ1-5|-|once
CASSSLEVHNQPQHF
TGTGCCAGCAGCTCCCTTGAGGTCCACAATCAGCCCCAGCATTTT
>TRBV19|TRBJ1-3|-|once
CASSLQANSGNTIYF
TGTGCCAGTAGTTTACAGGCGAACTCTGGAAACACCATATATTTT
>TRBV30|TRBJ2-7|TRBD1|-
CAWRSGQGINYEQYF
TGTGCCTGGCGATCGGGACAGGGGATTAACTACGAGCAGTACTTC
>TRBV6-1|TRBJ1-5|-|once
CASSELSNQPQHF
TGTGCCAGCAGTGAACTGAGTAATCAGCCCCAGCATTTT
>TRBV27|TRBJ1-3|TRBD1|once
CASSSTGDAGNTIYF
TGTGCCAGCAGTTCGACAGGGGACGCCGGAAACACCATATATTTT
>TRBV19|TRBJ1-1|TRBD1|-
CASTRRDRVTEAFF
TGTGCCAGTACCCGCCGGGACAGGGTCACTGAAGCTTTCTTT
>TRBV5-4|TRBJ2-1|TRBD1|-
CASSGTGVVNEQFF
TGTGCCAGCAGCGGGACAGGGGTAGTGAATGAGCAGTTCTTC
>TRBV5-1|TRBJ1-2|TRBD1|once
CASSWGTDANYGYTF
TGCGCCAGCAGCTGGGGGACAGACGCTAACTATGGCTACACCTTC
>TRBV3-1/TRBV3-2|TRBJ2-1|TRBD1|-
CASSPGQGSDWNEQFF
TGTGCCAGCAGCCCGGGACAGGGATCGGATTGGAATGAGCAGTTCTTC
>TRBV11-2|TRBJ1-1|-|-
CASSFDGVEAFF
TGTGCCAGCAGCTTCGACGGGGTTGAAGCTTTCTTT
>TRBV30|TRBJ1-6|TRBD1|-
CAWSGARTGGGSPLHF
TGTGCCTGGAGTGGGGCCCGGACAGGGGGGGGTTCACCCCTCCACTTT
>TRBV7-9|TRBJ2-7|TRBD1|-
CASSPGAGTGSYEQYF
TGTGCCAGCAGCCCGGGGGCGGGGACAGGGTCCTACGAGCAGTACTTC
>TRBV9|TRBJ2-1|TRBD2|-
CASSVRRAGGGDNEQFF
TGTGCCAGCAGCGTACGGCGAGCGGGGGGTGGTGACAATGAGCAGTTCTTC
>TRBV21-1|TRBJ1-2|-|-
CASSKEQDRVSDGYTF
TGTGCCAGCAGCAAAGAGCAGGACAGGGTTTCGGATGGCTACACCTTC